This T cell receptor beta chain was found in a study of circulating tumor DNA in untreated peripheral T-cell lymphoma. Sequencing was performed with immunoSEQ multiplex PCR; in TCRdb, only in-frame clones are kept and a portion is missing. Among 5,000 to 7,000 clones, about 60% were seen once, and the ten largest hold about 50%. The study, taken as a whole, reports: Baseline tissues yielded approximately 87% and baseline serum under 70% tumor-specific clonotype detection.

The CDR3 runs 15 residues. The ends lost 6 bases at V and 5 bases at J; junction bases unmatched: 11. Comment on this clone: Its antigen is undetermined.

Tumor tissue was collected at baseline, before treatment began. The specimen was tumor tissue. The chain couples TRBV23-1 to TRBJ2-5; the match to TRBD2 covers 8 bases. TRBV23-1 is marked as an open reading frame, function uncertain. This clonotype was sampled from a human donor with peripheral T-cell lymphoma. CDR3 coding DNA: TGCGCCAGCAGCCAAGGGAGCGGGAGTGGGGAGACCCAGTACTTC. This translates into CASSQGSGSGETQYF.